This TCR beta chain stems from a study of OX40 agonist ivuxolimab in advanced cancers. General notes on the study: Ivuxolimab was a fully human IgG2 agonistic monoclonal antibody targeting the costimulatory receptor OX40 (CD134). Intravenous ivuxolimab was administered to patients every 2 weeks at six dose levels: 0.01, 0.1, 0.3, 1.5, 3 and 10 mg/kg. Among the roughly 52 dose-escalation patients, 19 had hepatocellular carcinoma, approximately 15 melanoma, 9 renal cell carcinoma and 9 head and neck cancer. In the dose-escalation cohort, 82.7% of patients were male, and the mean age was around 60 years, with a range of roughly 20 to 80. Patients were allowed to have had prior anti-PD-1, anti-PD-L1 or anti-CTLA-4 therapy, and approximately 40% of the dose-escalation patients had been treated with checkpoint inhibitors. Partial responses occurred in three dose-escalation patients, of whom one had hepatocellular carcinoma and two had cutaneous melanoma. The purpose of peripheral TCRbeta sequencing was to test whether ivuxolimab changed TCR sequence diversity and led to clonal T-cell expansion. The paper describes the monotherapy dose-escalation part (N = 52 patients) of the phase I trial of ivuxolimab. Study-wide findings and limitations: Low levels of normalized T-cell clonal expansion were also shown by some nonresponding patients. The antigen specificity of the clonally expanded peripheral T cells was not determined. At doses from 0.1 to 3.0 mg/kg, clonal expansion was seen in both CD4+ and CD8+ blood T cells between baseline and week 6. On average, CD8+ T cells showed more expanded clones than CD4+ T cells after ivuxolimab. In the 0.1-3.0 mg/kg groups, partial responders were among the patients with the lowest normalized peripheral clonal expansion, particularly in CD8+ T cells.

Trimming takes 2 bases off V and 4 bases off J; junction bases not matched to a gene: 20. Including the terminal cysteine and phenylalanine, the CDR3 comprises 20 residues. The CDR3 DNA has 60 bases and is translated from base 1. CDR1 and CDR2, per the germline V gene, are SGHTA and FQGTGA. Patients with autoimmune disease history or receiving systemic immunosuppression were excluded from the trial. In every dose cohort, peripheral blood was drawn for TCR sequencing at baseline, cycle 4 day 1, and cycle 7 day 1. The samples were drawn from a first-in-human, open-label, multicenter phase I dose-escalation trial of ivuxolimab. The trial enrolled adults with locally advanced or metastatic head and neck squamous cell, hepatocellular, melanoma or renal cell carcinoma. CD4+ and CD8+ T cells were sorted separately from peripheral blood before TCR sequencing. Genomic DNA was extracted from sorted cells for sequencing of the TCRbeta CDR3 region. The immunoSEQ Assay was used to sequence the TCRbeta CDR3 regions. The source is immuneACCESS, and TCRdb retained only in-frame sequences with V and J called. Part of the clones is not carried over; for the studies checked, unresolved V genes explain less than half of this, and the remainder is unexplained. The sample table shows about 76,000 clones, and 85% are seen once. The ten largest clones capture roughly 3.1% of the sample.

Worth noting for this clone: Its binding antigen is unknown. No qualities accompany the bases; no much larger clone lies one base away.

The receptor's source is an adult with an advanced solid tumor such as melanoma, head and neck, liver or kidney cancer. The chain is encoded by TRBV7-3 joined to TRBJ1-2; 9 junctional bases match TRBD1. Sequenced here: CD4+ or CD8+ T cells sorted from blood, sampled in a trial of the OX40 agonist ivuxolimab. The DNA reads as follows: TGTGCCAGCAGCTTATGGCCCCCCGGACAGGGGACAGCGCGTAGCTATGGCTACACCTTC. The translation is CASSLWPPGQGTARSYGYTF.